This T cell receptor (beta chain) was profiled in a study of early T cells in non-severe SARS-CoV-2 infection. TCRdb redid the calling of the 5' RACE reads with MiXCR, one entry per CDR3 protein. Of approximately 57,000 distinct CDR3 sequences in the sample, around 12% were seen once. In this sample, this clonotype turned up a few times. The CDR3 extends over 15 amino acids. Trimming cost V 0 bases and J 6 bases, with 9 bases left between them. Germline V gene data show CDR1 as MNHEY and CDR2 as SVGAGI. The specimen sequenced was whole blood. The clonotype was recovered from an adult who was a healthcare worker with PCR-confirmed SARS-CoV-2 infection or an uninfected control (not recorded which). The V gene is TRBV6-5, the J gene TRBJ1-6; TRBD1 is a possible D gene (5 bases). The DNA for the CDR3 is TGTGCCAGCAGTTACTCGGGGGGGTTTAATTCACCCCTCCACTTT. It encodes CASSYSGGFNSPLHF.